The entry below describes one T cell receptor beta chain. The antigen remains unidentified. The data stem from a study of graft-versus-host responses after intestinal transplantation. About the study: Grafts that recipients had were multivisceral, liver-intestinal, or isolated intestinal transplants. Anti-thymocyte globulin induction preceded around 3 years of tacrolimus and steroid maintenance in all recipients. General study results and limits: Association was observed between peak circulating GvH clone levels and early post-transplant HvG declines.

This CDR3 contains 14 residues. CDR1 SGHNT and CDR2 YYREEE come from the germline V gene (reference sequence). Between the trimmed V and J ends, which lost 4 bases and 4 bases, there was a span of 15 bases. Measured with immunoSEQ multiplex PCR; TCRdb has only the in-frame clones, and not every one. Of more than 70,000 clones listed, about four fifths are singletons. This receptor was taken from a human donor who received an intestinal transplant. The chain employs TRBV5-4 and TRBJ2-7; the D gene is possibly TRBD2 (7 bases). The source material was unstimulated CD4+ T cells sorted from spleen or lymph node cells, sampled before intestinal transplant. Here the CDR3 reads CASSGRGGGYEQYF. Written as DNA, the CDR3 is TGTGCCAGCAGCGGGCGGGGAGGGGGATACGAGCAGTACTTC. The full variable domain, rest sourced from reference TRBV5-4 and TRBJ2-7, is ETGVTQSPTHLIKTRGQQVTLRCSSQSGHNTVSWYQQALGQGPQFIFQYYREEENGRGNFPPRFSGLQFPNYSSELNVNALELDDSALYLCASSGRGGGYEQYFGPGTRLTVT.